Following are 21 T cell receptor beta chains from one sample sequenced in a study of T cells in localized non-small cell lung cancer. Data came from immunoSEQ multiplex PCR; TCRdb stores just in-frame clones and leaves some out. The repertoire holds around 70,000 clones, with 65% to 85% as singletons. This specimen was peripheral blood, taken before any cancer treatment. These receptors were obtained from a female donor aged 60 or older with stage I lung adenocarcinoma.

The gene calls are TRBV5-4 and TRBJ1-1; 7 positions match TRBD1. The trim removed 3 bases at V and 4 bases at J, leaving 9 bases unmatched. The CDR3 loop spans 15 amino acids. Germline V CDR1 and CDR2: SGHNT, YYREEE (reference sequence). The CDR3 DNA follows: TGTGCCAGCAGCTCCGGGACAGCGGGGCGCACTGAAGCTTTCTTT. Amino acid sequence: CASSSGTAGRTEAFF.

This chain joins TRBV28 and TRBJ1-6, with D perhaps TRBD1 (6 bases). The CDR3 is 15 residues long. From germline, CDR1 is MDHEN and CDR2 SYDVKM. Trimming took 4 bases from V and 2 from J, leaving 9 bases between them. DNA for the CDR3: TGTGCCAGCAGTTGGACAGAGGCCTATAATTCACCCCTCCACTTT. Its protein product is CASSWTEAYNSPLHF.

The rearrangement links TRBV5-6 to TRBJ2-3; D not certain. This CDR3 contains 13 residues. From germline, CDR1 is SGHDT and CDR2 YYEEEE. V was pared by 1 base and J by 0 bases, with 3 bases between. The CDR3 DNA follows: TGTGCCAGCAGCTTGTACAGCACAGATACGCAGTATTTT. It is translated as CASSLYSTDTQYF. The full variable domain, completed using reference TRBV5-6 and TRBJ2-3, is DAGVTQSPTHLIKTRGQQVTLRCSPKSGHDTVSWYQQALGQGPQFIFQYYEEEERQRGNFPDRFSGHQFPNYSSELNVNALLLGDSALYLCASSLYSTDTQYFGPGTRLTVL.

The chain employs TRBV19 and TRBJ1-1, with 7 bases lining up with TRBD1. Germline V gene sequence: CDR1 LNHDA, CDR2 SQIVND (reference sequence). J was trimmed by 4 bases and V by 4 bases; bases with no gene match: 6. CDR3 length equals 14 residues. The CDR3 bases are TGTGCCAGTAGTACCCTCTACAGGGGCACTGAAGCTTTCTTT. Its translation is CASSTLYRGTEAFF.

In its sample, this clone was seen a few times. This rearrangement joins TRBV29-1 to TRBJ1-2; D is unresolved. V was clipped by 3 bases and J by 8 bases, with 7 bases between them. The length of the CDR3 is 10 residues. Germline loops: CDR1 SQVTM, CDR2 ANQGSEA. CDR3 DNA sequence: TGCAGCGTTGATAGACCGGGCTACACCTTC. Translated, it gives CSVDRPGYTF.

The chain carries TRBV15 and TRBJ2-7, with D tentatively TRBD2 (5 bases). Between the trimmed V and J ends, which lost 0 bases and 5 bases, there was a span of 8 bases. Germline values: CDR1 LNHNV, CDR2 YYDKDF (reference sequence). CDR3 length: 13 amino acids. CDR3 DNA sequence: TGTGCCACCAGCAGAGATGTCGGGGACGAGCAGTACTTC. Translated: CATSRDVGDEQYF.

This chain connects TRBV28 to TRBJ1-5; D is possibly TRBD1 (5 bases). The CDR3 has 17 residues. The germline V gene has CDR1 MDHEN and CDR2 SYDVKM. Trimming cost V 3 bases and J 2 bases, with 17 bases left between them. CDR3 nucleotide sequence: TGTGCCAGCAGTTTGGTACAGGTCGAGATCGGCAATCAGCCCCAGCATTTT. Translation gives CASSLVQVEIGNQPQHF. Filled out from reference TRBV28 and TRBJ1-5, the complete variable domain reads DVKVTQSSRYLVKRTGEKVFLECVQDMDHENMFWYRQDPGLGLRLIYFSYDVKMKEKGDIPEGYSVSREKKERFSLILESASTNQTSMYLCASSLVQVEIGNQPQHFGDGTRLSIL.

In its sample, this clone was seen a few times. The V and J genes are TRBV9 and TRBJ1-1; D ambiguous. The V end was cut by 0 bases, the J end by 3 bases, with 9 bases between. Germline V gene data show CDR1 as SGDLS and CDR2 as YYNGEE. The length of the CDR3 is 14 residues. The DNA of the CDR3 is TGTGCCAGCAGCGTAGAGCCAGGCGACACTGAAGCTTTCTTT. Translated, it gives CASSVEPGDTEAFF.

The J gene is TRBJ2-2, the V gene TRBV7-9; D gene unclear. V was shortened by 0 bases and J by 2 bases, with 4 bases between the two germline ends. The CDR3 runs 14 residues. Germline V gene data show CDR1 as SEHNR and CDR2 as FQNEAQ (reference sequence). The CDR3 nucleotides read TGTGCCAGCAGCTTAGCCATTAACACCGGGGAGCTGTTTTTT. Translation: CASSLAINTGELFF.

The V and J genes are TRBV9 and TRBJ2-7; 10 nucleotides match TRBD1. Germline CDR1 is SGDLS and CDR2 is YYNGEE. CDR3 length equals 16 residues. V lost 0 bases, J lost 3 bases, and 6 bases stayed unmatched. CDR3 residues: CASSVARDRGVYEQYF. The CDR3 nucleotides read TGTGCCAGCAGCGTAGCCCGGGACAGGGGTGTCTACGAGCAGTACTTC.

The V gene is TRBV5-4, the J gene TRBJ2-2, with TRBD2 matching over 8 bases. There are 18 residues in the CDR3. Germline V lookup: CDR1 SGHNT, CDR2 YYREEE (reference sequence). The V and J ends lost 0 bases and 0 bases, in that order; junction bases with no gene match: 7. CDR3 sequence reads: CASSLGFERGPNTGELFF. The CDR3 coding sequence is TGTGCCAGCAGCTTGGGGTTCGAGCGGGGGCCGAACACCGGGGAGCTGTTTTTT.

The J gene is TRBJ2-1, the V gene TRBV10-3; perhaps TRBD2 as D (7 bases). V was clipped by 7 bases and J by 3 bases, with 19 bases between them. Germline V gene data show CDR1 as ENHRY and CDR2 as SYGVKD. The CDR3 runs 16 residues. The CDR3, as DNA: TGTGCCATCACCGATCTACAGGGAGGGAACTACAATGAGCAGTTCTTC. Translation gives CAITDLQGGNYNEQFF.

The J gene is TRBJ2-7, the V gene TRBV11-2, with D tentatively TRBD2 (5 bases). Germline CDR1 and CDR2: SGHAT and FQNNGV. The CDR3 has 14 residues. V gave up 3 bases and J gave up 3 bases, with 12 bases separating them. The CDR3 DNA is TGTGCCAGCAGCTTCCAGGTCGGGGACTACGAGCAGTACTTC. It is translated as CASSFQVGDYEQYF.

As for this clone: The same CDR3 can be traced to other DNA sequences in this sample. V and J are TRBV5-1 and TRBJ2-7; D may match TRBD1 or TRBD2 (5 bases each). Germline assignment: CDR1 SGHRS and CDR2 YFSETQ. The V gene lost 2 bases and the J gene lost 1 base, with 22 bases spanning the gap. The CDR3 length is 18 residues. CDR3 nucleotide sequence: TGCGCCAGCAGCTTCTCAAGGTCGGGGACCAGCTTTTCCTACGAGCAGTACTTC. It yields the protein CASSFSRSGTSFSYEQYF. Full variable domain (rest looked up from reference TRBV5-1 and TRBJ2-7): KAGVTQTPRYLIKTRGQQVTLSCSPISGHRSVSWYQQTPGQGLQFLFEYFSETQRNKGNFPGRFSGRQFSNSRSEMNVSTLELGDSALYLCASSFSRSGTSFSYEQYFGPGTRLTVT.

The rearrangement links TRBV18 to TRBJ2-5; D is possibly TRBD2 (6 bases). CDR3 length equals 11 residues. Germline lookup yields CDR1 KGHSH and CDR2 LQKENI. Between the trimmed V and J ends, which lost 3 bases and 12 bases, there was a span of 11 bases. This CDR3 reads CASSPATGEYF. In nucleotides, the CDR3 is TGTGCCAGCTCACCCGCGACGGGAGAGTACTTC.

The chain recombines TRBV6-5 with TRBJ1-2, with TRBD1 as a possible D gene (5 bases). The CDR3 totals 13 residues. V gave up 0 bases and J gave up 6 bases, with 8 bases separating them. Germline V gene data show CDR1 as MNHEY and CDR2 as SVGAGI. The CDR3 DNA reads TGTGCCAGCAGTTACTCGTGGGGCGATGGCTACACCTTC. It encodes CASSYSWGDGYTF.

The chain is built from TRBV10-3 and TRBJ2-4, with D possibly being TRBD1 (5 bases). Germline V gene data show CDR1 as ENHRY and CDR2 as SYGVKD. The CDR3 loop spans 15 amino acids. V lost 8 bases and J 1 base, leaving 15 bases between the germline ends. The CDR3 region has the DNA TGTGCCATCGCTCAGGGTACTATGGCCAAAAACATTCAGTACTTC. It yields the protein CAIAQGTMAKNIQYF.

The chain employs TRBV6-1 and TRBJ2-3; TRBD2 agrees at 8 bases. CDR1 and CDR2 from the germline V gene are MNHNS and SASEGT. The CDR3 spans 14 residues. J lost 4 bases, V lost 10 bases, and 10 bases had no gene match. The CDR3 protein is CATQRERFADTQYF. DNA of the CDR3: TGTGCCACCCAGCGGGAGAGGTTCGCAGATACGCAGTATTTT.

The chain employs TRBV10-3 and TRBJ2-3; D is uncertain. The CDR3 covers 14 residues. Germline CDR1 is ENHRY and CDR2 is SYGVKD. Trimming shortened V by 3 bases and J by 2 bases, and 9 bases separated the two germline ends. As DNA, the CDR3 is TGTGCCATCAGTGATATTAAGGTCACAGATACGCAGTATTTT. It yields the protein CAISDIKVTDTQYF.

This clone turned up a few times. The chain carries TRBV29-1 and TRBJ2-3; the match to TRBD1 covers 10 bases. This CDR3 has 14 residues. Germline CDR1 reads SQVTM; CDR2 reads ANQGSEA. Trimming removed 3 bases from V and 4 bases from J; junction bases left unmatched: 4. CDR3 coding DNA: TGCAGCGTTGATGGACAGGGGGTGGCAGATACGCAGTATTTT. Translating gives CSVDGQGVADTQYF.

V and J are TRBV29-1 and TRBJ2-7; tentative D call: TRBD1 (5 bases). With 1 base removed from V and 3 bases from J, the gap between germline ends came to 7 bases. Germline loops: CDR1 SQVTM, CDR2 ANQGSEA. The CDR3 extends over 12 amino acids. The CDR3 sequence: CSVEAQGYEQYF. CDR3 coding DNA: TGCAGCGTTGAAGCCCAGGGCTACGAGCAGTACTTC.